These 17 T cell receptor beta chains were sequenced from one sample in a study of blood T cell repertoires in COVID-19. Repertoires were generated with immunoSEQ multiplex PCR, while TCRdb's copy carries only in-frame clones and drops some. The table includes some 400,000 clones, roughly 86% detected once. The specimen was PBMCs or T cells enriched from blood (not recorded which). The receptors derive from a woman in her twenties or thirties who had recovered from COVID-19.

This rearrangement joins TRBV28 to TRBJ1-1, with D possibly being TRBD1 (5 bases). Trimming left V 2 bases short and J 7 bases short, with 14 bases between. The CDR3 contains 14 residues. CDR1 and CDR2 from the germline V gene are MDHEN and SYDVKM. In DNA form, the CDR3 reads TGTGCCAGCAGTTTACGACCGGACACATTTGAAGCTTTCTTT. Translation: CASSLRPDTFEAFF.

The gene calls are TRBV5-1 and TRBJ2-3, with D possibly matching TRBD1 (5 bases). The ends were cut back, 2 bases at V and 5 bases at J, with 12 bases in the middle. The length of the CDR3 is 14 residues. CDR1 SGHRS and CDR2 YFSETQ come from the germline V gene. The CDR3 loop is CASSFSQVKDTQYF. For the CDR3, the DNA is TGCGCCAGCAGCTTCTCACAGGTAAAAGATACGCAGTATTTT.

V gene TRBV10-2 combines with J gene TRBJ2-2, with 12 bases aligning to TRBD2. The germline V gene has CDR1 WSHSY and CDR2 SAAADI. V was clipped by 6 bases and J by 8 bases; unmatched bases: 1. This CDR3 is 13 amino acids long. Here the CDR3 DNA reads TGCGCCAGCAGACTAGCGGGGGGAGGGGAGCTGTTTTTT. Its protein product is CASRLAGGGELFF.

The chain is built from TRBV7-8 and TRBJ1-2; 7 bases match TRBD1. The germline V gene encodes CDR1 SGHVS and CDR2 FQNEAQ. The CDR3 totals 17 residues. The V gene end was trimmed by 5 bases and the J gene end by 8 bases; junction bases not matched to a gene: 20. The CDR3 nucleotides are TGTGCCAGCAGCACCCGAGAGACAGGGTTTTTAATTGGGGGCTACACCTTC. It is translated as CASSTRETGFLIGGYTF.

The CDR3 nucleotides are TGTGCCATCAGTGAAGGCGGGGGGGGCGCTGAACAGTACTTC. This encodes CAISEGGGGAEQYF. V and J are TRBV10-3 and TRBJ2-7, with 9 bases fitting TRBD2. Germline trimming cut 3 bases from V and 10 bases from J; bases unmatched to any gene: 10. This CDR3 is 14 amino acids long. Germline CDR1 is ENHRY and CDR2 is SYGVKD.

The genes are TRBV6-5 and TRBJ1-4; D is uncertain. The CDR3 runs to 16 residues. Germline-derived CDR1 and CDR2 are MNHEY and SVGAGI. V shed 0 bases and J shed 8 bases, with 16 bases lying between them. This CDR3 reads CASSYSTGTNGEKLFF. CDR3 sequence (DNA): TGTGCCAGCAGTTACTCAACGGGAACTAATGGGGAAAAACTGTTTTTT.

V gene TRBV2 combines with J gene TRBJ1-5; TRBD1 matches at 8 bases. Germline-derived CDR1 and CDR2 are SNHLY and FYNNEI. V gave up 7 bases and J gave up 4 bases; unmatched junction bases: 3. The CDR3 sequence is 13 residues long. The CDR3 DNA follows: TGTGCCAGCACGGACAGGGTAAATCAGCCCCAGCATTTT. Translation: CASTDRVNQPQHF.

The chain is built from TRBV3-1 (or the pseudogene TRBV3-2) and TRBJ1-2; the D gene is possibly TRBD1 (6 bases). This CDR3 contains 13 residues. CDR1 is LGHDT, CDR2 YNNKEL, per germline (reference sequence). V lost 4 bases and J lost 8, with 14 bases in between. The CDR3 sequence: CASSRGEGDGYTF. The DNA for the CDR3 is TGTGCCAGCAGCCGTGGGGAGGGGGACGGCTACACCTTC.

This chain's CDR3 is CASSEAGGLGYTF. The CDR3 DNA follows: TGTGCCAGCAGTGAAGCGGGGGGTTTAGGCTACACCTTC. The chain joins TRBV6-1 to TRBJ1-2, with D possibly TRBD1 on 5 matching bases. There are 13 residues in the CDR3. The germline CDR1 and CDR2 sequences are MNHNS and SASEGT. Deletions cut 0 bases from V and 8 bases from J, with 10 bases between.

There are many counts of this clone. This rearrangement joins TRBV5-4 to TRBJ2-1, with 7 bases that match TRBD2. The CDR3 is 13 amino acids. V lost 7 bases to trimming and J lost 4 bases; unmatched junction nucleotides: 5. From germline, CDR1 is SGHNT and CDR2 YYREEE (reference sequence). The CDR3 DNA sequence: TGTGCCAGCGAGGCTAGCGGATACAATGAGCAGTTCTTC. Amino acids: CASEASGYNEQFF.

The J gene is TRBJ2-7, the V gene TRBV5-1; possible D gene TRBD2, 5 bases. V gave up 5 bases and J gave up 7 bases, with 13 bases separating them. This CDR3 comprises 12 residues. CDR1 is SGHRS and CDR2 is YFSETQ in the germline V gene. As DNA, the CDR3 is TGCGCCAGCAGAAGTCTCTCGGGGGAGCAGTACTTC. It translates to CASRSLSGEQYF.

Here the CDR3 reads CASTKASGGITDTQYF. CDR3 sequence (DNA): TGTGCCAGCACAAAGGCTAGCGGGGGTATCACAGATACGCAGTATTTT. V is TRBV7-9 and J is TRBJ2-3; TRBD2 matches 10 bases. CDR3 size: 16 residues. With V trimmed by 7 bases and J by 2 bases, 9 bases remained unmatched. The germline CDR1 and CDR2 sequences are SEHNR and FQNEAQ (reference sequence).

The chain uses TRBV4-1 and TRBJ1-1; D is unresolved. The CDR3 has 15 residues. Germline V gene data show CDR1 as MGHRA and CDR2 as YSYEKL. Trimming took off 3 bases at V and 0 bases at J, with 11 bases between the two ends. DNA for the CDR3: TGCGCCAGCAGCCATAGTCAACTGCTGAACACTGAAGCTTTCTTT. It is translated as CASSHSQLLNTEAFF.

The rearrangement joins TRBV10-3 to TRBJ2-7, with 9 bases lining up with TRBD1. The CDR3 extends over 14 amino acids. The junction had 4 bases not matched to a gene; V was cut back by 6 bases and J by 1 base. The V gene's germline CDR1 is ENHRY and CDR2 SYGVKD. In DNA form, the CDR3 reads TGTGCCATCAGCGCCGGGACAGGGTCCTACGAGCAGTACTTC. This codes for CAISAGTGSYEQYF.

The rearrangement joins TRBV7-2 to TRBJ2-3, with TRBD2 identical over 16 bases. Per the germline V gene, CDR1 is SGHTA and CDR2 is FQGNSA. The CDR3 is 18 amino acids. V lost 0 bases and J lost 6; bases outside the gene matches: 6. CDR3: CASSLAGTSGGVTDTQYF. The CDR3 nucleotides read TGTGCCAGCAGCTTAGCGGGGACTAGCGGGGGGGTCACGGATACGCAGTATTTT.

This chain uses TRBV30 with TRBJ1-1, with TRBD1 matching 7 bases. The germline CDR1 and CDR2 sequences are GTSNPN and SVGIG (reference sequence). CDR3 length equals 14 residues. Trimming removed 2 bases from V and 4 bases from J; junction bases left unmatched: 7. The CDR3 DNA reads as TGTGCCTGGAGTTGGCGACAGGGTGGCACTGAAGCTTTCTTT. Amino acid sequence: CAWSWRQGGTEAFF.

This chain joins TRBV30 and TRBJ1-6; D is ambiguous. V lost 3 bases and J lost 8, with 20 bases in between. The CDR3 consists of 16 residues. Germline V gene data show CDR1 as GTSNPN and CDR2 as SVGIG (reference sequence). CDR3 DNA sequence: TGTGCCTGGAGATTCGAAATTGAGGTATCGGATTCACCCCTCCACTTT. This encodes CAWRFEIEVSDSPLHF.